This TCR beta chain emerged from a study of HIV-infected children after antiretroviral therapy interruption. Treatment specified: PENTA 11 planned treatment interruption arm or continuous ART arm. V lost 1 base and J 2 bases, leaving 9 bases between the germline ends. The CDR3 has 14 residues. CDR1 and CDR2 from the germline V gene are KGHSH and LQKENI. The TCR library was built from RNA with a 3' RACE protocol and unique molecular identifiers. TCRdb reprocessed the 3' RACE reads with MiXCR, giving one entry per CDR3 protein. The repertoire consists of 40,000 to 50,000 distinct CDR3 sequences, with about 4.3% occurring once and the leading ten covering approximately 0.7%. This clonotype was recorded many times.

The origin of this receptor is a pool of human donors with HIV. The sample consisted of CD45RA+ CD4+ T cells from PBMCs, pooled from several time points, taken from a donor given antiretroviral therapy, either interrupted or continuous. Subset described: naive CD4+ CD45RA+ CD45RO- T cells. The chain employs TRBV18 and TRBJ2-7, with a tentative D call TRBD1 (6 bases). As DNA, the CDR3 is TGTGCCAGCTCACCACAGGGGGTCACCTACGAGCAGTACTTC. It yields the protein CASSPQGVTYEQYF.